Presented here are 10 T cell receptor beta chains from one specimen sequenced in a study of cytomegalovirus exposure and HLA in healthy donors. Primers included in the PCR were 60 Vbeta and 13 Jbeta primers. Method: immunoSEQ multiplex PCR; TCRdb's copy keeps in-frame clones and lacks some. The sample includes some 170,000 clones, 65% to 80% of them seen just once. Material: PBMCs. These receptors came from a young man in good health and CMV-seropositive.

This clone was seen only a few times. The chain links TRBV18 to TRBJ2-5; D is ambiguous. Germline V gene sequence: CDR1 KGHSH, CDR2 LQKENI. This CDR3 region has 11 residues. V was pared by 5 bases and J by 2 bases, with 3 bases between. CDR3 residues: CASSAQETQYF. CDR3 nucleotides: TGTGCCAGCTCAGCGCAAGAGACCCAGTACTTC. The entire variable domain, with the rest obtained from reference TRBV18 and TRBJ2-5, is as follows: NAGVMQNPRHLVRRRGQEARLRCSPMKGHSHVYWYRQLPEEGLKFMVYLQKENIIDESGMPKERFSAEFPKEGPSILRIQQVVRGDSAAYFCASSAQETQYFGPGTRLLVL.

This clone was seen a handful of times. The CDR3 nucleotides read TGTGCCAGCAGCCGGCGGGGCCAAGAGACCCAGTACTTC. Its translation: CASSRRGQETQYF. The V call is TRBV14, the J call TRBJ2-5; possible D gene TRBD2, 6 bases. Germline lookup yields CDR1 SGHDN and CDR2 FVKESK. Trimming took 4 bases from V and 1 from J, leaving 7 bases between them. This CDR3 spans 13 amino acids.

This clone was observed a handful of times. The rearrangement links TRBV27 to TRBJ2-1, with TRBD1 as a possible D gene (5 bases). The CDR3 extends over 14 amino acids. V lost 5 bases, J lost 4 bases, and 12 bases lay in between. Per germline, CDR1 MNHEY and CDR2 SMNVEV (reference sequence). Here the CDR3 reads CASSDGAPYNEQFF. The CDR3 bases are TGTGCCAGCAGTGATGGGGCTCCATACAATGAGCAGTTCTTC.

This clone was counted once. The chain joins TRBV19 to TRBJ2-2; 16 bases fit TRBD2. Germline lookup yields CDR1 LNHDA and CDR2 SQIVND (reference sequence). The J segment lost 3 bases and the V segment lost 7 bases, leaving 8 bases of the junction unmatched. CDR3 length: 18 amino acids. The CDR3, as DNA: TGTGCCAGTACCTGGGGACTAGCGGGGGGGCGGGACACCGGGGAGCTGTTTTTT. This codes for CASTWGLAGGRDTGELFF.

This sequence joins TRBV5-1 and TRBJ1-3; 8 nucleotides agree with TRBD1. The V and J ends lost 5 bases and 0 bases, in that order; junction bases with no gene match: 7. Germline V gene sequence: CDR1 SGHRS, CDR2 YFSETQ. The CDR3 runs 16 residues. CDR3 sequence: CASRAGTGDSGNTIYF. In DNA form, the CDR3 reads TGCGCCAGCAGAGCCGGGACAGGAGACTCTGGAAACACCATATATTTT.

This sequence joins TRBV6-4 and TRBJ2-7; TRBD1 might be the D (6 bases). The CDR3 loop spans 14 amino acids. Germline lookup yields CDR1 MRHNA and CDR2 SNTAGT. The germline V and J ends were trimmed by 6 bases and 4 bases, with 16 bases remaining between them. CDR3 nucleotide sequence: TGTGCCAGCAGAGGACAGAATTTTGAGTACGAGCAGTACGTC. As protein: CASRGQNFEYEQYV.

This chain connects TRBV30 to TRBJ2-7; tentative D call: TRBD1 (6 bases). V was shortened by 2 bases and J by 4 bases, with 9 bases between the two germline ends. Germline CDR1 reads GTSNPN; CDR2 reads SVGIG (reference sequence). The length of the CDR3 is 12 residues. Here the CDR3 DNA reads TGTGCCTGGAGTCCGGACAGATACGAGCAGTACGTC. Protein: CAWSPDRYEQYV.

The chain links TRBV2 to TRBJ2-2, with D perhaps matching TRBD1 (6 bases). Germline V CDR1 and CDR2: SNHLY, FYNNEI. CDR3 length: 15 amino acids. Trimming cost V 9 bases and J 0 bases, with 14 bases left between them. DNA for the CDR3: TGTGCCAGACGTGACAGGAACCCGAACACCGGGGAGCTGTTTTTT. Encoded protein: CARRDRNPNTGELFF.

This clone has just one count. The chain is built from TRBV30 and TRBJ1-2, with D maybe TRBD1 (5 bases). Germline V gene lookup returns CDR1 GTSNPN and CDR2 SVGIG (reference sequence). The CDR3 runs 14 residues. CDR3 in DNA: TGTGCTGACGGCGGGGGGATACGAGATGATGGCTACACCTTC. Residues: CADGGGIRDDGYTF.

The chain recombines TRBV18 with TRBJ2-2; 8 bases map to TRBD1. CDR3 length equals 14 residues. Per germline, CDR1 KGHSH and CDR2 LQKENI. V dropped 3 bases and J dropped 5; count of bases not matched to a gene: 2. CDR3: CASSPDRATGELFF. CDR3 DNA sequence: TGTGCCAGCTCACCGGACAGGGCGACCGGGGAGCTGTTTTTT. Using reference TRBV18 and TRBJ2-2 for the parts outside the CDR3, the full variable domain is NAGVMQNPRHLVRRRGQEARLRCSPMKGHSHVYWYRQLPEEGLKFMVYLQKENIIDESGMPKERFSAEFPKEGPSILRIQQVVRGDSAAYFCASSPDRATGELFFGEGSRLTVL.